The rows below give T cell receptor beta chains drawn from one sample of a study of T-cell memory formation after mild COVID-19. TCRdb analysed the 5' RACE reads with MiXCR anew, one entry per CDR3 protein. The data contain approximately 580,000 distinct CDR3 sequences, 20% of them singletons. Sequenced: PBMCs or a T cell subset sorted from them (not recorded which). The receptors derive from an adult woman who had mild COVID-19 (a few samples of this study predate the infection). Cell type and time point are not known. The CDR3 runs from the conserved cysteine through the conserved F or W. A D gene is named only where the DNA matches it firmly. Clone size is stated in some rows and not others, as once, few, many or a class when expanded.

D gene	V gene	clone size	J gene	CDR3 length	CDR3 DNA	CDR3 protein
TRBD1	TRBV7-6	.	TRBJ2-5	16	TGTGCCAGCAGCTTGTCCGGGACAGGGGCTGTGGAGACCCAGTACTTC	CASSLSGTGAVETQYF
TRBD1	TRBV7-9	.	TRBJ1-4	14	TGTGCCAGCGGAAGACGACAGGGCGAGGAAAAACTGTTTTTT	CASGRRQGEEKLFF
TRBD1	TRBV18	.	TRBJ2-2	17	TGTGCCAGCTCACCACAGAGTCCCGGGACAGGGCCCGGGGAGCTGTTTTTT	CASSPQSPGTGPGELFF
.	TRBV12-3/TRBV12-4	many	TRBJ2-4	14	TGTGCCAGCAGTTTGGGGAACAGGTTCGGGATTCAGTACTTC	CASSLGNRFGIQYF
.	TRBV29-1	.	TRBJ2-2	11	TGCAGCGTTGCGAAAACCGGGGAGCTGTTTTTT	CSVAKTGELFF
TRBD2	TRBV5-1	few	TRBJ2-7	17	TGCGCCAGCAGCCGACCTCCGGGACTAGCGGGGGACAACGAGCAGTACTTC	CASSRPPGLAGDNEQYF
.	TRBV12-3/TRBV12-4	few	TRBJ1-1	13	TGTGCCAGCAGTCTAAACAGGCACTCGGAAGCTTTCTTT	CASSLNRHSEAFF
.	TRBV5-4	.	TRBJ2-2	15	TGTGCCAGCAGCCAGAGGACTGGAGCTTTCGGGGAGCTGTTTTTT	CASSQRTGAFGELFF
.	TRBV12-3/TRBV12-4	.	TRBJ1-5	14	TGTGCCAGCAGTTTAGCCTTGTTAAATCAGCCCCAGCATTTT	CASSLALLNQPQHF
TRBD2	TRBV7-9	few	TRBJ2-1	15	TGTGCCAGCAGCTTGGTAGCGGGGGGAGACAATGAGCAGTTCTTC	CASSLVAGGDNEQFF
TRBD1	TRBV18	.	TRBJ1-4	17	TGTGCCAGCTCACCAAGGGGACAGGCTGCAACTAATGAAAAACTGTTTTTT	CASSPRGQAATNEKLFF
.	TRBV24-1	.	TRBJ2-1	13	TGTGCCACCAGTGGGCAGCCTCGCTCGGAGCAGTTCTTC	CATSGQPRSEQFF
TRBD2	TRBV15	.	TRBJ2-1	14	TGTGCCACCAGCAGTCCCTCGGGGGGCAATGAGCAGTTCTTC	CATSSPSGGNEQFF
.	TRBV2	few	TRBJ2-6	15	TGTGCCAGCAGAGACGGGGGCTCTGGGGCCAACGTCCTGACTTTC	CASRDGGSGANVLTF
TRBD1	TRBV6-1	.	TRBJ2-5	16	TGTGCCAGCAGTGAAGCGTTGGGACAGCGAATTGGGACCCAGTACTTC	CASSEALGQRIGTQYF
.	TRBV6-5	many	TRBJ2-2	15	TGTGCCAGCAGTTACGGGCAGGGGAACACCGGGGAGCTGTTTTTT	CASSYGQGNTGELFF
.	TRBV7-2	few	TRBJ1-1	15	TGTGCCAGCAGCTTAGTCGCCAGCATGAACACTGAAGCTTTCTTT	CASSLVASMNTEAFF
.	TRBV11-2	few	TRBJ1-1	14	TGTGCCAGCAGCCTCGGACACCGAAGGACTGAAGCTTTCTTT	CASSLGHRRTEAFF
.	TRBV9	medium-sized	TRBJ2-5	15	TGTGCCAGCAGCGCCTTTTTCGGCGTCCTAGAGACCCAGTACTTC	CASSAFFGVLETQYF
TRBD2	TRBV7-8	few	TRBJ2-1	14	TGTGCCAGCAGCTTTAGCGGGAGAAAAAATGAGCAGTTCTTC	CASSFSGRKNEQFF
.	TRBV12-3/TRBV12-4	many	TRBJ2-2	12	TGTGCCAGCTTGCCAGGGGCCGGGGAGCTGTTTTTT	CASLPGAGELFF
.	TRBV15	.	TRBJ1-1	13	TGTGCCACCGGAGGGGATCCGAACACTGAAGCTTTCTTT	CATGGDPNTEAFF
TRBD2	TRBV4-2	few	TRBJ2-5	14	TGTGCCAGCAGCCCGCCGGGAGGGCCAGAGACCCAGTACTTC	CASSPPGGPETQYF
.	TRBV20-1	few	TRBJ1-2	14	TGCAGTGCCGTCCAGACAGGACCTTACTATGGCTACACCTTC	CSAVQTGPYYGYTF
.	TRBV6-2/TRBV6-3	few	TRBJ1-4	16	TGTGCCAGCAGTTACGCAATACGCGCAACTAATGAAAAACTGTTTTTT	CASSYAIRATNEKLFF
TRBD2	TRBV2	.	TRBJ2-7	11	TGTGCCACCGGGGAGGGCTACGAGCAGTACTTC	CATGEGYEQYF
TRBD2	TRBV5-5	.	TRBJ2-3	16	TGTGCCAGCAGCTTTACCGGGGGGGACCTCACAGATACGCAGTATTTT	CASSFTGGDLTDTQYF
.	TRBV20-1	few	TRBJ2-7	11	TGCAGTGCTACTTGGCTGGAAGAGCAGTACTTC	CSATWLEEQYF
.	TRBV14	.	TRBJ2-5	16	TGTGCCAGCAGCCAAGCCTCCTTGAACTACCAAGAGACCCAGTACTTC	CASSQASLNYQETQYF
TRBD2	TRBV7-3	.	TRBJ2-3	15	TGTGCCAGCGCTAAACTAGCGGACCCCACAGATACGCAGTATTTT	CASAKLADPTDTQYF
.	TRBV7-8	few	TRBJ2-1	15	TGTGCCAGCAGGTCGGAGGGAGCCTCCTACAATGAGCAGTTCTTC	CASRSEGASYNEQFF
TRBD2	TRBV4-1	.	TRBJ2-7	17	TGCGCCAGCAAGGGAGGGTTTCGCGGCTCGGGGGTAGACGAGCAGTACTTC	CASKGGFRGSGVDEQYF
.	TRBV11-2	many	TRBJ2-1	17	TGTGCCAGCAGCCTACGGACTGGAACCTACTCCTACAATGAGCAGTTCTTC	CASSLRTGTYSYNEQFF
.	TRBV7-6	.	TRBJ2-3	16	TGTGCCAGCAGCTTATACGACCCGGGAGTTACAGATACGCAGTATTTT	CASSLYDPGVTDTQYF
TRBD1	TRBV29-1	many	TRBJ2-5	12	TGCAGCGGTGGGACAGACCAAGAGACCCAGTACTTC	CSGGTDQETQYF
TRBD2	TRBV29-1	few	TRBJ2-2	14	TGCAGCGTCCCGACTAGCGGACCGACCGGGGAGCTGTTTTTT	CSVPTSGPTGELFF